The following is a T cell receptor beta chain sequence with its context. Antigen specificity is unknown. The data belong to a study of CXCR3-negative and CXCR3-positive naive CD8 T cells. Overall study context: A total of approximately 140 million TRB reads was generated, with about 1.5 +/- 0.3 million per library.

cDNA libraries for TRB were generated by 5' RACE incorporating UMI labels. TCRdb re-called the 5' RACE reads and gives one entry per CDR3 protein, without DNA. The ten top clones account for around 0.54%, within a sample of some 130,000 distinct CDR3 sequences. Points from the study as a whole: When CXCR3-positive naive cells were set against CXCR3-negative naive cells, the former had more hydrophobic TRB CDR3s. Memory cells showed distinct TRBV-TRBJ patterns, while the two naive subsets matched. The authors found comparable surface CD5 between naive subsets and inferred TCR strength from TRB CDR3 properties.

The CDR3 extends over 17 amino acids. The V gene's germline CDR1 is SGHKS and CDR2 YYEKEE (reference sequence). J is TRBJ2-7 and V is TRBV5-5; TCRdb names TRBD2, which stays unverified in the absence of DNA. Sequenced: naive CXCR3+ CD8+ T cells from blood. Sample subset: CD45RO-CCR7+CD27+CD95- naive CD8+ T cells expressing CXCR3 (TNR3+). This clonotype was sampled from a human donor in good health. Some clones in this sample may be carry-over from other donors' samples. CDR3 sequence reads: CASSLEGWRITIYEQYF. The full variable domain, in which reference TRBV5-5 and TRBJ2-7 provide the parts outside the CDR3, is DAGVTQSPTHLIKTRGQQVTLRCSPISGHKSVSWYQQVLGQGPQFIFQYYEKEERGRGNFPDRFSARQFPNYSSELNVNALLLGDSALYLCASSLEGWRITIYEQYFGPGTRLTVT.